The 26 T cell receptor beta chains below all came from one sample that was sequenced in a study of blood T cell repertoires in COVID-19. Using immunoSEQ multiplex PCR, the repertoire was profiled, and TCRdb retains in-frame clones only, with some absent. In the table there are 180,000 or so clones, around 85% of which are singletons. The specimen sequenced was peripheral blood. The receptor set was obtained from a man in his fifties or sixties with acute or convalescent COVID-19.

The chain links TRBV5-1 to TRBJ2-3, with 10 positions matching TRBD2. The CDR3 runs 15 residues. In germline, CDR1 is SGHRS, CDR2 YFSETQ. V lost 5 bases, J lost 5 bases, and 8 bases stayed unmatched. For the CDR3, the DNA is TGCGCCAGCAGGAGCAGCGGGAGGGCCGGAGATACGCAGTATTTT. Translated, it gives CASRSSGRAGDTQYF.

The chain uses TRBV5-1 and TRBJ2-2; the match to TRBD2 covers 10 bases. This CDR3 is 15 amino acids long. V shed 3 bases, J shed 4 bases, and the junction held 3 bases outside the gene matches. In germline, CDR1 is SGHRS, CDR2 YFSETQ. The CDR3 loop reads CASSYSGRFTGELFF. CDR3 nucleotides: TGCGCCAGCAGCTATAGCGGGAGGTTCACCGGGGAGCTGTTTTTT.

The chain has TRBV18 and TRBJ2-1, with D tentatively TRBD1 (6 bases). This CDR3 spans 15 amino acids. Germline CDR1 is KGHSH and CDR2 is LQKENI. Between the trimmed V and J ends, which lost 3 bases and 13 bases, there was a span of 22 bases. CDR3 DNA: TGTGCCAGCTCACCTTCCAGGGACACCTTCCAAGGTCAGTTCTTC. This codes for CASSPSRDTFQGQFF.

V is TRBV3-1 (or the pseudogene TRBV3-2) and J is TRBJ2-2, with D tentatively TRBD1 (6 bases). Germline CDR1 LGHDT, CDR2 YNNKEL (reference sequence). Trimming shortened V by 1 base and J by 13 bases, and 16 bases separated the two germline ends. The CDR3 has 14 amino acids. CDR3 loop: CASSQVQGKVGLFF. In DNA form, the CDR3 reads TGTGCCAGCAGCCAAGTCCAGGGGAAAGTCGGGCTGTTTTTT.

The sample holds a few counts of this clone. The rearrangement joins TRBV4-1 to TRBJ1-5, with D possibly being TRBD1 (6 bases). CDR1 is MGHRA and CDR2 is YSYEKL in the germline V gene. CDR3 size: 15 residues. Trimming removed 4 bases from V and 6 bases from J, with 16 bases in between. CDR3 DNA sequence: TGCGCCAGCAGCCCGGTCGGGGGGGGCAGTCAGCCCCAGCATTTT. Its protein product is CASSPVGGGSQPQHF.

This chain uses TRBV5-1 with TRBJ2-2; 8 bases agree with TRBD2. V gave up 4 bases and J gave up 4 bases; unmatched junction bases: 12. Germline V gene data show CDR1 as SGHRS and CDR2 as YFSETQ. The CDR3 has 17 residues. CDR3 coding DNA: TGCGCCAGCAGCCGAGGGACTAGTGGTAGAGGCACCGGGGAGCTGTTTTTT. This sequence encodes CASSRGTSGRGTGELFF.

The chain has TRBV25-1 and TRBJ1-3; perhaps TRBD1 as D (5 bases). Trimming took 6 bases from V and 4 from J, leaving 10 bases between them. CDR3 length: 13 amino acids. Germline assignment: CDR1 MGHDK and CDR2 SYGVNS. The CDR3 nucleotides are TGTGCCAGCAGAGGAGGGGCGGGAAACACCATATATTTT. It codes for CASRGGAGNTIYF.

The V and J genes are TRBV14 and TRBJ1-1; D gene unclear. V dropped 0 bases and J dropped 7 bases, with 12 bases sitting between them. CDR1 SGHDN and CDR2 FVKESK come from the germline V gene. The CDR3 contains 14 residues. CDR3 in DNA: TGTGCCAGCAGCCAAGACTGGAGCGGTGGTGAAGCTTTCTTT. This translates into CASSQDWSGGEAFF.

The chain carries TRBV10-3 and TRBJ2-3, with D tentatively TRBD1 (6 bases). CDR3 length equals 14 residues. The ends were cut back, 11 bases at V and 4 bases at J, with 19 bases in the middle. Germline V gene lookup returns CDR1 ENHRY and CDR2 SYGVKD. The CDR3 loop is CASRTGGDADTQYF. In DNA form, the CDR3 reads TGTGCCTCGAGGACTGGGGGCGACGCAGATACGCAGTATTTT.

The CDR3 region is CASSSDRLWGYGYTF. The CDR3, as DNA: TGTGCCAGCAGCTCTGACAGGCTATGGGGCTATGGCTACACCTTC. The chain recombines TRBV6-2 or TRBV6-3 with TRBJ1-2, with a weak D call TRBD1 (6 bases). The germline CDR1 and CDR2 sequences are MNHEY and SVGEGT. V lost 6 bases, J lost 4 bases, and 18 bases lay in between. CDR3 size: 15 residues.

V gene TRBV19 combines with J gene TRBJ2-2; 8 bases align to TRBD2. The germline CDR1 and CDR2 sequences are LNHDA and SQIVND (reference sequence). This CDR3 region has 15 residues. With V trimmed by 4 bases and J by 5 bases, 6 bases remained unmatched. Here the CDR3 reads CASSKTGLVTGELFF. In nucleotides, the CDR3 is TGTGCCAGTAGTAAGACGGGACTAGTAACCGGGGAGCTGTTTTTT. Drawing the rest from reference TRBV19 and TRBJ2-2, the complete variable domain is DGGITQSPKYLFRKEGQNVTLSCEQNLNHDAMYWYRQDPGQGLRLIYYSQIVNDFQKGDIAEGYSVSREKKESFPLTVTSAQKNPTAFYLCASSKTGLVTGELFFGEGSRLTVL.

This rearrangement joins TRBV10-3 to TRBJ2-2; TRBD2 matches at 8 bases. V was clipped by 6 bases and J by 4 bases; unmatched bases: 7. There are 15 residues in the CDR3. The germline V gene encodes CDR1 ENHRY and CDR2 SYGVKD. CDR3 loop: CAIRAGLVGTGELFF. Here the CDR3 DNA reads TGTGCCATCAGGGCGGGACTAGTGGGCACCGGGGAGCTGTTTTTT.

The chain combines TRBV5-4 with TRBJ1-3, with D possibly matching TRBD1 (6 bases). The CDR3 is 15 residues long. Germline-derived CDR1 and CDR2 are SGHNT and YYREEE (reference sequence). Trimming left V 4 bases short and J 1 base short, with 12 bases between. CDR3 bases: TGTGCCAGCAGCAGGGAACAGGGTTCTGGAAACACCATATATTTT. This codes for CASSREQGSGNTIYF.

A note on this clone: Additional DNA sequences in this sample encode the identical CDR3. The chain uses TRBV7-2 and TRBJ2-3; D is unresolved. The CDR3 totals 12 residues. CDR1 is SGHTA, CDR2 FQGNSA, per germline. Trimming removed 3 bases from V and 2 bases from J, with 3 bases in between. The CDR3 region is CASSFYTDTQYF. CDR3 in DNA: TGTGCCAGCAGCTTTTACACAGATACGCAGTATTTT.

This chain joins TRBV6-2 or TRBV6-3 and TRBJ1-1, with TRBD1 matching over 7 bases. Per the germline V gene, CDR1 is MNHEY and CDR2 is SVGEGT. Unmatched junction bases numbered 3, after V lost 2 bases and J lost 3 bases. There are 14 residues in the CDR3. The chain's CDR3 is CASSYAGTDTEAFF. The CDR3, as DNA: TGTGCCAGCAGTTACGCCGGGACAGACACTGAAGCTTTCTTT.

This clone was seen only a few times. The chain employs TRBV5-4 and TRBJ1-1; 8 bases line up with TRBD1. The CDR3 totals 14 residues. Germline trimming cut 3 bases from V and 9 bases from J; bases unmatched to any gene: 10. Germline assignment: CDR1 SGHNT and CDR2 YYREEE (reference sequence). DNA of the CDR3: TGTGCCAGCAGCTCCCAACAGGACAGGGCTAAAGCTTTCTTT. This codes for CASSSQQDRAKAFF.

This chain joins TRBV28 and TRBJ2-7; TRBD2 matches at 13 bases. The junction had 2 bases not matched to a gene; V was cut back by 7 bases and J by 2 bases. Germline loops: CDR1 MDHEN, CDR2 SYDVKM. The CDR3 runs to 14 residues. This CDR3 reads CASTGLAGAYEQYF. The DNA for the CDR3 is TGTGCCAGCACTGGACTAGCGGGAGCCTACGAGCAGTACTTC.

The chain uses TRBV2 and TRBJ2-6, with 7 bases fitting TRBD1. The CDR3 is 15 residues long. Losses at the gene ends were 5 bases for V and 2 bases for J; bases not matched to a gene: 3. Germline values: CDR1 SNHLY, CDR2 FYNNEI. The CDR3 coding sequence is TGTGCCAGCAGTAGACAGGGTACTGGGGCCAACGTCCTGACTTTC. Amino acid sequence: CASSRQGTGANVLTF.

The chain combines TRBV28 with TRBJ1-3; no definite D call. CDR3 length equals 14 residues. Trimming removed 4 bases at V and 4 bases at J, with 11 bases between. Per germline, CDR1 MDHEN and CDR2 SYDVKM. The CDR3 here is CASSSPGWGNTIYF. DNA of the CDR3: TGTGCCAGCAGTTCCCCGGGTTGGGGAAACACCATATATTTT.

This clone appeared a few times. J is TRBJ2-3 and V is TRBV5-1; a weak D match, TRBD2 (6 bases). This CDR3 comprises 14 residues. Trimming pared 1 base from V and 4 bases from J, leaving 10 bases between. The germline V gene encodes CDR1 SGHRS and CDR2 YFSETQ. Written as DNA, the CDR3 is TGCGCCAGCAGCTTGACCTCGGGGGCAGATACGCAGTATTTT. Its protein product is CASSLTSGADTQYF. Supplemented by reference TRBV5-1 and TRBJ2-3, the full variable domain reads KAGVTQTPRYLIKTRGQQVTLSCSPISGHRSVSWYQQTPGQGLQFLFEYFSETQRNKGNFPGRFSGRQFSNSRSEMNVSTLELGDSALYLCASSLTSGADTQYFGPGTRLTVL.

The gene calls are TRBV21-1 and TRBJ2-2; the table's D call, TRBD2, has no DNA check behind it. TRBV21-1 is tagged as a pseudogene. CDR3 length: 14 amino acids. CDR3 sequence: CAFLSRETGGELFF. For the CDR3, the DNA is TGTGCCTTCCTCTCGCGGGAGACGGGCGGGGAGCTGTTTTTT.

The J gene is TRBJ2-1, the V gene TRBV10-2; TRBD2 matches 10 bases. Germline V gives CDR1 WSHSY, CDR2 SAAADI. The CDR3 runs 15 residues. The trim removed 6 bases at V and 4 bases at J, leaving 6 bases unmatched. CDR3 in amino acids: CASRPRTSGYNEQFF. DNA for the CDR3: TGCGCCAGCAGACCCAGGACTAGCGGTTACAATGAGCAGTTCTTC.

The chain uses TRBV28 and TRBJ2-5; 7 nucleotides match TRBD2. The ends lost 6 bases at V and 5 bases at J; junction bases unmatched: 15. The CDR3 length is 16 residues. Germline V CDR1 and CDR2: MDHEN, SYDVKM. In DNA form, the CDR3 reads TGTGCCAGCAGGGGGGAGCGGACTAGGAACAGGGAGACCCAGTACTTC. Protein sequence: CASRGERTRNRETQYF.

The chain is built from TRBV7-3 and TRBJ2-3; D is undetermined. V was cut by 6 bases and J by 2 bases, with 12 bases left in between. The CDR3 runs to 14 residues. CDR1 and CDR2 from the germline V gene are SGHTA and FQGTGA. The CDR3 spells CASSSNGVTDTQYF. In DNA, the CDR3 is TGTGCCAGCAGTTCGAACGGAGTCACAGATACGCAGTATTTT.

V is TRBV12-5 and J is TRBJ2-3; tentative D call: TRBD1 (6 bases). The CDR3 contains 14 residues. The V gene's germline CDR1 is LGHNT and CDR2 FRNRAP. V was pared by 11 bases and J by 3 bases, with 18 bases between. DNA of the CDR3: TGTGCTGGGGGCCGAGACGGGCGGACAGATACGCAGTATTTT. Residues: CAGGRDGRTDTQYF.

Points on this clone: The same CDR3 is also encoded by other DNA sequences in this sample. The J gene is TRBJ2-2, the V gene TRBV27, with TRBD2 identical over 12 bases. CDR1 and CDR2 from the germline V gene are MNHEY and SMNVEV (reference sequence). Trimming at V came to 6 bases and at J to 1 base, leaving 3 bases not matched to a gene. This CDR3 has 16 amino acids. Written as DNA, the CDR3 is TGTGCCAGCAGAGGGACTAGCGGGCGGAACACCGGGGAGCTGTTTTTT. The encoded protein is CASRGTSGRNTGELFF.